Sequencing of this T cell receptor (beta chain) was carried out in a study of control samples from healthy donors and cancer patients. Germline V gene lookup returns CDR1 GTSNPN and CDR2 SVGIG (reference sequence). V dropped 4 bases and J dropped 5; count of bases not matched to a gene: 11. The CDR3 is made up of 14 amino acids. Data came from immunoSEQ multiplex PCR; TCRdb stores just in-frame clones and leaves some out. Of roughly 150,000 clones listed, just over 85% are singletons. Sequencing was carried out using blood. The sequence was obtained from a man between 18 and 29 years old in good health. The genes are TRBV30 and TRBJ2-7, with 7 bases lining up with TRBD1. CDR3 protein: CAWNRDSFLDEQYF. The CDR3 coding sequence is TGTGCCTGGAACCGGGACAGTTTTCTTGACGAGCAGTACTTC.